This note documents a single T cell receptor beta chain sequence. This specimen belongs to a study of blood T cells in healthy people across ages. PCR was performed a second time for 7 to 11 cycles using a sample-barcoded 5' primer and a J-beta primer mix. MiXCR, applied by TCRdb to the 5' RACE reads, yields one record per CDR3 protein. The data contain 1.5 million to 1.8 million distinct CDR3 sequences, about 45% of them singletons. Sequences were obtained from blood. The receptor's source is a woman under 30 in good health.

The CDR3 region has the DNA TGTGCCAGCAGCCAAGGGAATTGGACAGTAGGTGGCTACACCTTC. It specifies CASSQGNWTVGGYTF. V gene TRBV3-1 combines with J gene TRBJ1-2, with a possible D match to TRBD1 (6 bases). The CDR3 loop spans 15 amino acids. Germline V CDR1 and CDR2: LGHDT, YNNKEL (reference sequence). V was pared by 1 base and J by 7 bases, with 16 bases between.